This T cell receptor (beta chain) was identified in a study of cytomegalovirus exposure and HLA in healthy donors. The primer mix had 60 Vbeta and 13 Jbeta primers. Generated by immunoSEQ multiplex PCR, the TCRdb table keeps only in-frame clones and is missing some. The sample lists over 110,000 clones, approximately 84% seen once, with 9% to 10% in the top ten. The CDR3 totals 14 residues. Per germline, CDR1 LNHDA and CDR2 SQIVND (reference sequence). V was clipped by 7 bases and J by 7 bases; unmatched bases: 6. The rearrangement joins TRBV19 to TRBJ1-6; 8 bases are shared with TRBD1. Sequenced material: PBMCs. The source is an older woman in good health and CMV-seropositive. The CDR3 here is CASKRTGRNSPLHF. The DNA for the CDR3 is TGTGCCAGTAAACGGACAGGGAGGAATTCACCCCTCCACTTT. The variable domain in full, with the rest retrieved from reference TRBV19 and TRBJ1-6, is DGGITQSPKYLFRKEGQNVTLSCEQNLNHDAMYWYRQDPGQGLRLIYYSQIVNDFQKGDIAEGYSVSREKKESFPLTVTSAQKNPTAFYLCASKRTGRNSPLHFGNGTRLTVT.